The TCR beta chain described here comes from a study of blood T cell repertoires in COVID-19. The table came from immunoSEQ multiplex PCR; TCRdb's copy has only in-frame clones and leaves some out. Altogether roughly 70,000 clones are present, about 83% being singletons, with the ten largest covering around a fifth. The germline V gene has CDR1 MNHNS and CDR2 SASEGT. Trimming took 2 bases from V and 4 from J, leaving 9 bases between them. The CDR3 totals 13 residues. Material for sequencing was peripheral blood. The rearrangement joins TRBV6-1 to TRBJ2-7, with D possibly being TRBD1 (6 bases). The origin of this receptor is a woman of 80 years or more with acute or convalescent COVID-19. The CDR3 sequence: CASSEQGQYEQYF. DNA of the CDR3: TGTGCCAGCAGTGAACAGGGGCAATACGAGCAGTACTTC.